The 22 T cell receptor beta chains in this list originate from one sample, sequenced in a study of blood T cells in healthy people across ages. Next came a second PCR, run for about 7 to 12 cycles, which used a sample-barcoded 5' primer along with a J-beta primer mix. TCRdb fed the 5' RACE reads into MiXCR, producing one record per CDR3 protein. The sample consists of roughly 830,000 distinct CDR3 sequences, roughly 60% of them appearing once. The sequenced material came from blood. Source of these receptors: a man younger than 40 in good health.

Only a few counts were recorded for this clonotype. This chain uses TRBV4-2 with TRBJ2-7; TRBD1 matches 9 bases. The CDR3 is 15 amino acids. CDR1 is LGHNA, CDR2 YNFKEQ, per germline. J lost 4 bases, V lost 2 bases, and 6 bases had no gene match. The CDR3 DNA sequence: TGTGCCAGCAGCCAACGCCGGGACAGGGCTTACGAGCAGTACTTC. Its protein product is CASSQRRDRAYEQYF.

CDR3 amino acids: CASRPGQGLYEQYF. The CDR3, as DNA: TGTGCCAGCAGACCGGGACAGGGACTCTACGAGCAGTACTTC. The chain employs TRBV28 and TRBJ2-7; 9 positions agree with TRBD1. V shed 6 bases and J 3 bases; nucleotides not matched to a gene: 6. The CDR3 is made up of 14 amino acids. CDR1 and CDR2 from the germline V gene are MDHEN and SYDVKM.

This chain connects TRBV12-3 or TRBV12-4 to TRBJ2-3; TRBD2 matches at 12 bases. This CDR3 spans 15 amino acids. Trimming took 6 bases from V and 4 from J; bases not matched to a gene: 5. DNA of the CDR3: TGTGCCAGCAGACCTAGCGGGGGGGCTGCAGATACGCAGTATTTT. Translating gives CASRPSGGAADTQYF.

This clonotype was counted only a few times. The chain has TRBV4-3 and TRBJ2-1; D is undetermined. The germline gives CDR1 LGHNA, CDR2 YSLEER. V shed 0 bases and J shed 0 bases, with 9 bases lying between them. This CDR3 contains 16 residues. The CDR3 region has the DNA TGCGCCAGCAGCCAAGAGGACCTGAGCTCCTACAATGAGCAGTTCTTC. Protein sequence: CASSQEDLSSYNEQFF.

The rearrangement joins TRBV12-3 or TRBV12-4 to TRBJ2-5; TRBD2 matches at 10 bases. Trimming took 4 bases from V and 6 from J; bases not matched to a gene: 17. CDR3 length equals 18 residues. CDR3 DNA: TGTGCCAGCAGTTCCGTTGGACTAGCGGCCAATGGGCAGAAGACCCAGTACTTC. This translates into CASSSVGLAANGQKTQYF.

Here the CDR3 DNA reads TGTGCCAGCAGCTCACTCGGGACAGGGTTCTACGAGCAGTACTTC. Its translation: CASSSLGTGFYEQYF. The chain carries TRBV6-6 and TRBJ2-4; TRBD1 matches 9 bases. The end of the DNA is better explained by TRBJ2-7, so the J call may be wrong. CDR1 MNHNY and CDR2 SVGAGI come from the germline V gene (reference sequence). The CDR3 sequence is 15 residues long.

The chain uses TRBV5-4 and TRBJ2-3; 10 bases align to TRBD2. The V gene end was trimmed by 5 bases and the J gene end by 2 bases; junction bases not matched to a gene: 8. CDR1 and CDR2 from the germline V gene are SGHNT and YYREEE (reference sequence). The CDR3 totals 16 residues. The CDR3 sequence: CASRYYSGGNTDTQYF. Here the CDR3 DNA reads TGTGCCAGCAGATACTATAGCGGGGGGAACACAGATACGCAGTATTTT.

V is TRBV20-1 and J is TRBJ2-2; no clear D. Per the germline V gene, CDR1 is DFQATT and CDR2 is SNEGSKA (reference sequence). Trimming left V 6 bases short and J 2 bases short, with 22 bases between. The CDR3 covers 17 residues. The CDR3 protein is CSAHDLSWSNNTGELFF. DNA of the CDR3: TGCAGTGCACATGATCTGTCCTGGTCGAATAACACCGGGGAGCTGTTTTTT.

The V gene is TRBV6-5, the J gene TRBJ2-7, with TRBD1 identical over 7 bases. The germline gives CDR1 MNHEY, CDR2 SVGAGI. The V gene end was trimmed by 5 bases and the J gene end by 0 bases; junction bases not matched to a gene: 7. This CDR3 has 15 amino acids. The chain's CDR3 is CASSTRGQSSYEQYF. DNA for the CDR3: TGTGCCAGCAGTACTAGGGGACAGAGCTCCTACGAGCAGTACTTC.

The chain joins TRBV18 to TRBJ1-6; possible D gene TRBD1, 5 bases. The length of the CDR3 is 15 residues. Trimming left V 5 bases short and J 6 bases short, with 14 bases between. Germline CDR1 and CDR2: KGHSH and LQKENI. For the CDR3, the DNA is TGTGCCAGCTCATCGGGGCCGGCTGCTAATTCACCCCTCCACTTT. The encoded protein is CASSSGPAANSPLHF. The full variable domain, with the rest looked up from reference TRBV18 and TRBJ1-6, is NAGVMQNPRHLVRRRGQEARLRCSPMKGHSHVYWYRQLPEEGLKFMVYLQKENIIDESGMPKERFSAEFPKEGPSILRIQQVVRGDSAAYFCASSSGPAANSPLHFGNGTRLTVT.

The sample holds many counts of this clonotype. V usage is TRBV10-3 and J usage is TRBJ2-1; 13 nucleotides line up with TRBD2. The CDR3 totals 14 residues. Germline V gene sequence: CDR1 ENHRY, CDR2 SYGVKD. The V and J ends lost 7 bases and 8 bases, in that order; junction bases with no gene match: 5. CDR3 sequence (DNA): TGTGCCATCAAAACTAGCGGGGGGGCTTATGAGCAGTTCTTC. Translating it yields CAIKTSGGAYEQFF.

V and J are TRBV28 and TRBJ2-7; D uncertain. This CDR3 is built from 15 residues. Germline lookup yields CDR1 MDHEN and CDR2 SYDVKM. V was trimmed by 5 bases and J by 0 bases, leaving 14 bases between them. The CDR3 loop reads CASSMGRSSSYEQYF. CDR3 DNA: TGTGCCAGCAGTATGGGTCGTTCTAGCTCCTACGAGCAGTACTTC.

This clonotype has just a few counts. The rearrangement links TRBV4-1 to TRBJ2-6, with no clear D. This CDR3 comprises 16 residues. Germline V gene sequence: CDR1 MGHRA, CDR2 YSYEKL. V was trimmed by 1 base and J by 3 bases, leaving 10 bases between them. This CDR3 is CASSQVATVGANVLTF. As DNA, the CDR3 is TGCGCCAGCAGCCAAGTAGCTACTGTTGGGGCCAACGTCCTGACTTTC.

In its sample, this clonotype was seen many times. The gene calls are TRBV24-1 and TRBJ2-5, with 7 bases fitting TRBD2. The CDR3 contains 14 residues. Per germline, CDR1 KGHDR and CDR2 SFDVKD. V lost 4 bases, J lost 1 base, and 2 bases stayed unmatched. CDR3 loop: CATSERGTQETQYF. CDR3 bases: TGTGCCACCAGTGAGCGGGGGACCCAAGAGACCCAGTACTTC.

The chain links TRBV12-3 or TRBV12-4 to TRBJ1-2, with D hard to call. V was pared by 11 bases and J by 4 bases, with 14 bases between. This CDR3 is built from 12 residues. CDR3 DNA: TGTGCCTCCTGCCCGGCAGGCTATGGCTACACCTTC. Translating it yields CASCPAGYGYTF.

Details on this clonotype: Compared with germline, one end of the junction differs, possibly owing to a read error. CDR3 residues: CTSSLRAGPLYQGYTF. In DNA, the CDR3 is TGTACCAGCAGTTTACGAGCCGGCCCACTTTACCAAGGCTACACCTTC. This chain links TRBV27 with TRBJ1-2; D gene uncertain. Germline V gives CDR1 MNHEY, CDR2 SMNVEV (reference sequence). The CDR3 has 16 residues.

The chain combines TRBV20-1 with TRBJ2-3; TRBD1 might be the D (6 bases). Germline V lookup: CDR1 DFQATT, CDR2 SNEGSKA (reference sequence). V was shortened by 2 bases and J by 5 bases, with 14 bases between the two germline ends. The CDR3 covers 14 residues. The CDR3 DNA sequence: TGCAGTGCTAGAATCCCCAGGGGAGAAGATACGCAGTATTTT. This encodes CSARIPRGEDTQYF.

This sequence joins TRBV29-1 and TRBJ2-1; a weak D match, TRBD2 (5 bases). V was pared by 1 base and J by 3 bases, with 19 bases between. Germline CDR1 is SQVTM and CDR2 is ANQGSEA. The CDR3 loop spans 17 amino acids. CDR3 sequence: CSVEALLRESLYNEQFF. In DNA, the CDR3 is TGCAGCGTTGAAGCTCTACTCCGGGAATCACTCTACAATGAGCAGTTCTTC.

V and J are TRBV28 and TRBJ2-1; D unresolved. The CDR3 is 17 amino acids. Trimming removed 3 bases at V and 8 bases at J, with 23 bases between. In germline, CDR1 is MDHEN, CDR2 SYDVKM. The DNA for the CDR3 is TGTGCCAGCAGTTTTCGCGTCGGGTTGGCAGCCTGGGATGAGCAGTTCTTC. Protein product: CASSFRVGLAAWDEQFF.

The CDR3 loop reads CAISEIHEQYF. CDR3 in DNA: TGTGCCATCAGCGAAATCCACGAGCAGTACTTC. The V gene is TRBV10-3, the J gene TRBJ2-7, with no clear D. The CDR3 consists of 11 residues. CDR1 and CDR2 (germline): ENHRY, SYGVKD. V was cut by 6 bases and J by 5 bases, with 8 bases left in between.

The V and J genes are TRBV9 and TRBJ2-3; D remains ambiguous. The CDR3 spans 17 residues. Germline V gene sequence: CDR1 SGDLS, CDR2 YYNGEE. V lost 3 bases and J 3 bases, leaving 20 bases between the germline ends. In DNA, the CDR3 is TGTGCCAGCAGCGCCCAAGGCGGCAGCCGGCCGACAGATACGCAGTATTTT. Its translation: CASSAQGGSRPTDTQYF. Filled out from reference TRBV9 and TRBJ2-3, the complete variable domain reads DSGVTQTPKHLITATGQRVTLRCSPRSGDLSVYWYQQSLDQGLQFLIQYYNGEERAKGNILERFSAQQFPDLHSELNLSSLELGDSALYFCASSAQGGSRPTDTQYFGPGTRLTVL.

The chain combines TRBV28 with TRBJ2-3; 8 bases agree with TRBD2. The CDR3 sequence is 16 residues long. Germline V gene lookup returns CDR1 MDHEN and CDR2 SYDVKM. V shed 7 bases and J 1 base; nucleotides not matched to a gene: 10. The CDR3 reads CASIPRGAGGTDTQYF. CDR3 bases: TGTGCCAGCATCCCCCGGGGAGCGGGGGGCACAGATACGCAGTATTTT.